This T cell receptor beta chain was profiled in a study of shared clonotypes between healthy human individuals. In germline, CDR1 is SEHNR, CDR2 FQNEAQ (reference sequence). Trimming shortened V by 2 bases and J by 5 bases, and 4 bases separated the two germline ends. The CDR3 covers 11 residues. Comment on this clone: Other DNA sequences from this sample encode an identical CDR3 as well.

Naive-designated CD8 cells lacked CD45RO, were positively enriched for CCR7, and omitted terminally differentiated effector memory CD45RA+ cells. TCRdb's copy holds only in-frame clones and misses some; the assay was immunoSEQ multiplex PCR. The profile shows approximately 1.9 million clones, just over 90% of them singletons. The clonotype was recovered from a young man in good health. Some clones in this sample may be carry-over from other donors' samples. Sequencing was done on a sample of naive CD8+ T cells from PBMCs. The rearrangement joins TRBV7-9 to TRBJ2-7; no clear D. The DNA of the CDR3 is TGTGCCAGCAGCTTATTGGACGAGCAGTACTTC. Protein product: CASSLLDEQYF.